Presented here are 12 T cell receptor beta chains from one specimen sequenced in a study of molecular identifiers for immune sequencing clone quantification. MiXCR, applied by TCRdb to the PCR reads, yields one record per CDR3 protein. The sample has around 470,000 distinct CDR3 sequences; 25% are singletons. The sequenced sample was naive CD8+ T cells from blood, with Jurkat cell RNA spiked in. Subset specified: FACS-sorted CD8+CD4-CCR7+CD45RA+ naive T cells. All receptors derive from a human donor in good health. Some libraries in this study had Jurkat cell RNA spiked in.

This clonotype was seen just once. The chain carries TRBV3-1 and TRBJ1-2; no reliable D call. CDR1 LGHDT and CDR2 YNNKEL come from the germline V gene (reference sequence). V lost 4 bases to trimming and J lost 1 base, with 13 bases between them. This CDR3 is 15 amino acids long. CDR3 in amino acids: CASSPWPQDNYGYTF. For the CDR3, the DNA is TGTGCCAGCAGCCCATGGCCCCAGGATAACTATGGCTACACCTTC. Based on the CDR3 plus reference TRBV3-1 and TRBJ1-2, the full variable domain is DTAVSQTPKYLVTQMGNDKSIKCEQNLGHDTMYWYKQDSKKFLKIMFSYNNKELIINETVPNRFSPKSPDKAHLNLHINSLELGDSAVYFCASSPWPQDNYGYTFGSGTRLTVV.

In regard to this clonotype: At one end, the junction sequence differs from germline, possibly due to a read error. J is TRBJ2-3 and V is TRBV12-3 or TRBV12-4; D not resolved. This CDR3 has 13 residues. Here the CDR3 reads CAGVEDRLGTRYF. The CDR3 nucleotides read TGTGCCGGCGTAGAGGACCGCCTGGGTACGCGGTATTTT.

The chain has TRBV12-3 or TRBV12-4 and TRBJ1-2; TRBD1 agrees at 8 bases. The CDR3 is 13 amino acids. J was trimmed by 4 bases and V by 6 bases; bases with no gene match: 4. In DNA, the CDR3 is TGTGCCAGCAGAGACGGGACAGGCTATGGCTACACCTTC. It specifies CASRDGTGYGYTF.

This clonotype showed up just a few times. V and J are TRBV21-1 and TRBJ2-7; no DNA check was done on the table's D call, TRBD1. TRBV21-1 has pseudogene status. This CDR3 has 13 residues. The chain's CDR3 is CASRDCPNYEQYF. CDR3 DNA sequence: TGTGCCAGCAGGGACTGCCCCAACTACGAGCAGTACTTC.

As for this clonotype: This CDR3 fails to terminate in the conserved phenylalanine or tryptophan, so it likely reflects a read error. This chain links TRBV30 with TRBJ2-7; D perhaps matches TRBD2 (5 bases). V dropped 0 bases and J dropped 6 bases, with 12 bases sitting between them. Germline loops: CDR1 GTSNPN, CDR2 SVGIG (reference sequence). This CDR3 has 13 amino acids. The CDR3 nucleotides read TGTGCCTGGAGTGTCGGGGAACCGGCCGAGCAGTACTCC. It yields the protein CAWSVGEPAEQYS.

This clonotype was found a few times. The chain recombines TRBV12-3 or TRBV12-4 with TRBJ2-2; TRBD1 agrees at 10 bases. The CDR3 is 16 amino acids. Trimming cost V 5 bases and J 5 bases; bases outside gene matches: 8. The CDR3 spells CASSGVGGQGTGELFF. The CDR3 region has the DNA TGTGCCAGCAGTGGAGTTGGGGGACAGGGGACCGGGGAGCTGTTTTTT.

Only a few counts were recorded for this clonotype. This chain connects TRBV4-3 to TRBJ2-2; the D is unclear. Trimming took off 1 base at V and 3 bases at J, with 9 bases between the two ends. Germline V gives CDR1 LGHNA, CDR2 YSLEER. The CDR3 loop spans 15 amino acids. The CDR3 region is CASSQGSYYTGELFF. The CDR3 DNA is TGCGCCAGCAGCCAAGGTTCCTATTACACCGGGGAGCTGTTTTTT.

There are many counts of this clonotype. V and J are TRBV13 and TRBJ1-1; TRBD1 might be the D (6 bases). The CDR3 has 14 residues. Trimming left V 7 bases short and J 0 bases short, with 12 bases between. In germline, CDR1 is PRHDT, CDR2 FYEKMQ (reference sequence). CDR3: CASNKGTLNTEAFF. The CDR3 DNA reads as TGTGCCAGCAATAAGGGGACATTGAACACTGAAGCTTTCTTT.

The genes are TRBV4-3 and TRBJ2-7, with 8 bases identical to TRBD2. Germline V gene lookup returns CDR1 LGHNA and CDR2 YSLEER. Trimming took 1 base from V and 2 from J; bases not matched to a gene: 4. The CDR3 loop spans 15 amino acids. CDR3 region: CASSQAAGGAYEQYF. The CDR3 coding sequence is TGCGCCAGCAGCCAAGCGGCGGGAGGCGCCTACGAGCAGTACTTC.

V and J are TRBV5-4 and TRBJ1-2; D is unclear. Germline loops: CDR1 SGHNT, CDR2 YYREEE (reference sequence). The CDR3 sequence is 13 residues long. V dropped 5 bases and J dropped 8 bases, with 16 bases sitting between them. The CDR3 sequence: CASSTDGERGYTF. CDR3 DNA sequence: TGTGCCAGCAGTACGGATGGGGAGCGCGGCTACACCTTC.

The table lists this clonotype with a few counts. Mismatch with germline at one junction end may stem from a read error. J is TRBJ1-1 and V is TRBV7-2; the D gene is possibly TRBD1 (5 bases). Germline V gene sequence: CDR1 SGHTA, CDR2 FQGNSA. This CDR3 comprises 16 residues. CDR3 protein: CASSLGAGYMNTAAFF. The CDR3 nucleotides read TGTGCCAGCAGCTTAGGCGCAGGGTACATGAACACTGCAGCTTTCTTT. Combining the CDR3 with reference TRBV7-2 and TRBJ1-1 gives the whole variable domain GAGVSQSPSNKVTEKGKDVELRCDPISGHTALYWYRQSLGQGLEFLIYFQGNSAPDKSGLPSDRFSAERTGGSVSTLTIQRTQQEDSAVYLCASSLGAGYMNTAAFFGQGTRLTVV.

In its sample, this clonotype was seen a few times. The CDR3 here is CATSGHKTGTENEKLFF. The CDR3 DNA reads as TGTGCCACCAGTGGCCATAAAACCGGGACAGAAAATGAAAAACTGTTTTTT. The rearrangement links TRBV24-1 to TRBJ1-4; 7 bases match TRBD1. Germline CDR1 is KGHDR and CDR2 is SFDVKD. The CDR3 is 17 amino acids. The V gene end was trimmed by 5 bases and the J gene end by 5 bases; junction bases not matched to a gene: 13.